One and the same sample provided the 27 T cell receptor beta chains below, sequenced in a study of early T cells in non-severe SARS-CoV-2 infection. In TCRdb, the 5' RACE reads were re-called with MiXCR into one record per CDR3 protein. The profile covers tens of thousands of distinct CDR3 sequences, with about 12% appearing a single time and about a sixth taken by the ten largest. The material sequenced was whole blood, taken at baseline. The receptors here all came from an adult who was a healthcare worker with PCR-confirmed SARS-CoV-2 infection or an uninfected control (not recorded which). The donor label of this sample is uncertain.

This clonotype was recorded a few times. The V and J genes are TRBV16 and TRBJ2-5; D perhaps matches TRBD1 (6 bases). From germline, CDR1 is KGHSY and CDR2 FQNENV. CDR3 length: 13 amino acids. V lost 5 bases and J 2 bases, leaving 9 bases between the germline ends. CDR3 nucleotides: TGTGCCAGCAGCTTCACAGGGCAAGAGACCCAGTACTTC. This encodes CASSFTGQETQYF.

This clonotype was counted only a few times. This chain uses TRBV6-6 with TRBJ2-1; TRBD2 matches at 8 bases. The V and J ends lost 6 bases and 3 bases, in that order; junction bases with no gene match: 4. The CDR3 totals 14 residues. The germline V gene has CDR1 MNHNY and CDR2 SVGAGI (reference sequence). The CDR3 region is CASSIAGHYNEQFF. Here the CDR3 DNA reads TGTGCCAGCAGCATAGCGGGACACTACAATGAGCAGTTCTTC.

This clonotype showed up just a few times. This chain joins TRBV6-6 and TRBJ2-1, with D perhaps TRBD2 (5 bases). The CDR3 has 15 amino acids. From germline, CDR1 is MNHNY and CDR2 SVGAGI (reference sequence). In DNA, the CDR3 is TGTGCATCCAGGTGGCTAGTGGGAGACTTTAATGAGCAGTTCTTC. Its translation is CASRWLVGDFNEQFF.

This clonotype was picked up a small number of times. The J gene is TRBJ2-1, the V gene TRBV11-3, with D unresolved. V lost 2 bases, J lost 0 bases, and 11 bases lay in between. This CDR3 has 16 residues. Germline V CDR1 and CDR2: SGHNT, YENEEA. The CDR3 is CASSLFGFSSYNEQFF. The CDR3 coding sequence is TGTGCCAGCAGCTTATTCGGATTCAGCTCCTACAATGAGCAGTTCTTC.

This clonotype was detected many times. The gene calls are TRBV5-1 and TRBJ2-2; unclear D gene. The CDR3 is made up of 14 amino acids. Germline lookup yields CDR1 SGHRS and CDR2 YFSETQ. V lost 4 bases and J 2 bases, leaving 9 bases between the germline ends. The CDR3 region is CASSPDGNTGELFF. CDR3 DNA: TGCGCCAGCAGCCCGGACGGTAACACCGGGGAGCTGTTTTTT.

The chain links TRBV3-1 to TRBJ2-2; D not certain. CDR1 is LGHDT, CDR2 YNNKEL, per germline (reference sequence). Trimming removed 7 bases from V and 3 bases from J, with 6 bases in between. The CDR3 is 12 amino acids. CDR3 region: CASTLDTGELFF. In nucleotides, the CDR3 is TGTGCCAGCACCCTGGACACCGGGGAGCTGTTTTTT.

This clonotype was seen a few times. The chain links TRBV6-1 to TRBJ2-1; D gene unclear. Trimming took off 6 bases at V and 5 bases at J, with 8 bases between the two ends. Germline CDR1 is MNHNS and CDR2 is SASEGT. This CDR3 is built from 12 residues. In DNA, the CDR3 is TGTGCCAGCAGGGCCAGTCACAATGAGCAGTTCTTC. It codes for CASRASHNEQFF.

The chain uses TRBV9 and TRBJ2-3, with D perhaps assigned TRBD1 or TRBD2 (5 bases each). Between the trimmed V and J ends, which lost 4 bases and 1 base, there was a span of 13 bases. The CDR3 length is 15 residues. Germline V lookup: CDR1 SGDLS, CDR2 YYNGEE. CDR3 region: CASSPQGRRTDTQYF. The CDR3 nucleotides read TGTGCCAGCAGCCCCCAGGGACGGCGCACAGATACGCAGTATTTT.

This sequence joins TRBV5-6 and TRBJ2-3; no clear D gene. From germline, CDR1 is SGHDT and CDR2 YYEEEE. Trimming removed 3 bases from V and 4 bases from J, with 9 bases in between. The CDR3 sequence is 13 residues long. The CDR3 bases are TGTGCCAGCAGCTCCGGAGCATCAGATACGCAGTATTTT. Translation: CASSSGASDTQYF.

J is TRBJ2-7 and V is TRBV7-3, with D maybe TRBD1 (5 bases). Between the trimmed V and J ends, which lost 1 base and 0 bases, there was a span of 13 bases. The germline V gene has CDR1 SGHTA and CDR2 FQGTGA. The length of the CDR3 is 16 residues. This chain's CDR3 is CASSLNSAGSSYEQYF. CDR3 nucleotide sequence: TGTGCCAGCAGCTTAAATTCCGCAGGGTCCTCCTACGAGCAGTACTTC.

This clonotype was detected only a few times. The gene calls are TRBV27 and TRBJ2-7, with a weak D call TRBD2 (6 bases). The CDR3 length is 16 residues. The V gene lost 2 bases and the J gene lost 3 bases, with 17 bases spanning the gap. The germline gives CDR1 MNHEY, CDR2 SMNVEV (reference sequence). The CDR3 sequence: CASSLTSEGGHYEQYF. The CDR3 DNA reads as TGTGCCAGCAGTTTAACCAGTGAGGGAGGCCACTACGAGCAGTACTTC.

This chain connects TRBV29-1 to TRBJ2-7; 9 bases fit TRBD1. The V segment lost 4 bases and the J segment 6 bases; nucleotides outside the gene matches: 13. Looked up from germline, CDR1 is SQVTM and CDR2 is ANQGSEA. This CDR3 contains 15 residues. In DNA, the CDR3 is TGCAGCGTTGTTCCCCGGACAGGGGTTGTAAGCGAGCAGTACTTC. This codes for CSVVPRTGVVSEQYF.

The table lists this clonotype with a count of one. The chain has TRBV5-1 and TRBJ2-3; possible D gene TRBD1, 6 bases. Trimming cost V 5 bases and J 4 bases, with 23 bases left between them. The CDR3 sequence is 17 residues long. CDR1 and CDR2 (germline): SGHRS, YFSETQ. This CDR3 is CASSYLPPTNRADTQYF. The CDR3 DNA reads as TGCGCCAGCAGTTATCTTCCCCCTACCAACAGGGCAGATACGCAGTATTTT. The whole variable domain, remainder taken from reference TRBV5-1 and TRBJ2-3, is KAGVTQTPRYLIKTRGQQVTLSCSPISGHRSVSWYQQTPGQGLQFLFEYFSETQRNKGNFPGRFSGRQFSNSRSEMNVSTLELGDSALYLCASSYLPPTNRADTQYFGPGTRLTVL.

This chain joins TRBV6-2 or TRBV6-3 and TRBJ2-1; 10 positions match TRBD2. V trimming: 5 bases; J trimming: 4 bases; junction bases outside the gene matches: 8. Germline V gene data show CDR1 as MNHEY and CDR2 as SVGEGT. This CDR3 contains 16 residues. The CDR3 protein is CASSRPPGLAYNEQFF. The CDR3 DNA follows: TGTGCCAGCAGTCGCCCGCCGGGACTAGCGTACAATGAGCAGTTCTTC.

Many counts were recorded for this clonotype. The chain combines TRBV7-6 with TRBJ2-1; D may be TRBD1 or TRBD2 (6 bases each). Trimming pared 5 bases from V and 6 bases from J, leaving 14 bases between. Germline V gives CDR1 SGHVS, CDR2 FNYEAQ. The CDR3 is 14 residues long. CDR3 loop: CASSQGTSGNEQFF. The CDR3 DNA reads as TGTGCCAGCAGCCAGGGGACTTCCGGCAATGAGCAGTTCTTC.

The rearrangement uses TRBV6-6 and TRBJ1-2, with D tentatively TRBD1 (5 bases). V was pared by 4 bases and J by 4 bases, with 22 bases between. The germline CDR1 and CDR2 sequences are MNHNY and SVGAGI (reference sequence). There are 17 residues in the CDR3. The CDR3 sequence: CASSSRGGGKYFYGYTF. CDR3 DNA sequence: TGTGCCAGCAGTTCCCGGGGGGGAGGGAAATACTTCTATGGCTACACCTTC.

This clonotype was observed a few times. The chain links TRBV9 to TRBJ2-1, with a possible D match to TRBD2 (6 bases). Germline assignment: CDR1 SGDLS and CDR2 YYNGEE. V lost 4 bases to trimming and J lost 3 bases, with 20 bases between them. The CDR3 is 17 residues long. This CDR3 reads CASSTSLRGEVYNEQFF. In DNA form, the CDR3 reads TGTGCCAGCAGCACCTCCCTGAGAGGGGAGGTCTACAATGAGCAGTTCTTC.

This sequence joins TRBV7-2 and TRBJ2-7; D not resolved. Per the germline V gene, CDR1 is SGHTA and CDR2 is FQGNSA. Trimming took 4 bases from V and 2 from J, leaving 6 bases between them. The CDR3 has 12 amino acids. The CDR3 loop reads CASSSSAYEQYF. CDR3 bases: TGTGCCAGCAGCTCCTCCGCCTACGAGCAGTACTTC.

This clonotype came up a few times. The chain is built from TRBV7-2 and TRBJ2-3, with a tentative D call TRBD2 (5 bases). The germline gives CDR1 SGHTA, CDR2 FQGNSA. With 1 base removed from V and 4 bases from J, the gap between germline ends came to 12 bases. There are 15 residues in the CDR3. CDR3 sequence: CASSLVRAASDTQYF. The DNA for the CDR3 is TGTGCCAGCAGCTTAGTGCGAGCGGCGTCAGATACGCAGTATTTT.

This clonotype was counted many times. CDR3 protein: CASSLGLLSYNEQFF. The CDR3 bases are TGCGCCAGCAGCTTGGGTCTTCTCTCCTACAATGAGCAGTTCTTC. The V and J genes are TRBV5-1 and TRBJ2-1; D remains unclear. V was shortened by 0 bases and J by 0 bases, with 7 bases between the two germline ends. The CDR3 length is 15 residues. Germline V gene data show CDR1 as SGHRS and CDR2 as YFSETQ.

This clonotype showed up many times. This chain links TRBV19 with TRBJ1-2; D not certain. V shed 7 bases and J shed 2 bases, with 11 bases lying between them. Germline V CDR1 and CDR2: LNHDA, SQIVND (reference sequence). There are 13 residues in the CDR3. The CDR3 reads CASTRAKNYGYTF. The CDR3 region has the DNA TGTGCCAGTACAAGGGCCAAAAACTATGGCTACACCTTC.

The chain couples TRBV6-5 to TRBJ1-5; possible D gene TRBD1, 6 bases. Germline V gene sequence: CDR1 MNHEY, CDR2 SVGAGI. V lost 7 bases and J lost 1, with 17 bases in between. There are 16 residues in the CDR3. In DNA, the CDR3 is TGTGCCAGCAAAATCCGGTCGGGACAAAGCAATCAGCCCCAGCATTTT. It encodes CASKIRSGQSNQPQHF.

This clonotype came up a few times. The CDR3 DNA is TGCGCCAGCCGACCCTCCTGGGGGAATGAGCAGTTCTTC. It translates to CASRPSWGNEQFF. The chain recombines TRBV5-1 with TRBJ2-1; either TRBD1 or TRBD2 may fit D (5 bases each). The CDR3 is made up of 13 amino acids. The V end lost 7 bases, the J end lost 7 bases, and 15 bases lay between the germline ends. From germline, CDR1 is SGHRS and CDR2 YFSETQ.

This clonotype appeared a few times. This chain links TRBV2 with TRBJ2-1; TRBD2 aligns across 7 bases. The CDR3 is 10 residues long. Trimming took 8 bases from V and 15 from J; bases not matched to a gene: 7. The germline gives CDR1 SNHLY, CDR2 FYNNEI. The CDR3 DNA reads as TGTGCCAGCGGTAGCGGGCCCCGGTTCTTC. Encoded protein: CASGSGPRFF.

There are many counts of this clonotype. The V gene is TRBV11-1, the J gene TRBJ2-1; D is undetermined. Germline CDR1 SGHAT, CDR2 FQDESV (reference sequence). CDR3 length equals 13 residues. V shed 1 base and J shed 8 bases, with 9 bases lying between them. For the CDR3, the DNA is TGTGCCAGCAGCTTAGGCGAAGAGCATGAGCAGTTCTTC. It translates to CASSLGEEHEQFF. Drawing the rest from reference TRBV11-1 and TRBJ2-1, the complete variable domain is EAEVAQSPRYKITEKSQAVAFWCDPISGHATLYWYRQILGQGPELLVQFQDESVVDDSQLPKDRFSAERLKGVDSTLKIQPAELGDSAMYLCASSLGEEHEQFFGPGTRLTVL.

This clonotype has more than one count but fewer than ten. This sequence joins TRBV6-1 and TRBJ2-7; D is perhaps TRBD2 (6 bases). Trimming left V 6 bases short and J 3 bases short, with 12 bases between. The V gene's germline CDR1 is MNHNS and CDR2 SASEGT. The CDR3 is made up of 13 amino acids. The CDR3 nucleotides are TGTGCCAGCAGACAGACTAGAGACTACGAGCAGTACTTC. This sequence encodes CASRQTRDYEQYF.

The table lists this clonotype with a few counts. The rearrangement links TRBV7-6 to TRBJ2-1; 7 positions agree with TRBD2. Germline V CDR1 and CDR2: SGHVS, FNYEAQ. V lost 4 bases and J lost 9; bases outside the gene matches: 0. The CDR3 is 11 amino acids. The CDR3 loop is CASSWGGEQFF. The CDR3 DNA reads TGTGCCAGCAGCTGGGGGGGTGAGCAGTTCTTC.